A selection of T cell receptor beta chains follows, all from one sample in a study of immune evolution from preneoplasia to lung adenocarcinoma. The protocol was immunoSEQ multiplex PCR, while the TCRdb copy is restricted to in-frame clones and leaves out a portion. This table has fewer than 10,000 clones, approximately 75% appearing once. The source material was FFPE lung adenocarcinoma in situ tissue. The receptors were gathered from an older person with lung adenocarcinoma. Each CDR3 is given with its conserved first and last residue.

V gene,CDR3 protein
TRBV7-2,CASSLNSAYEQYF
TRBV21-1,CASSIGQVYEQYF
TRBV5-8,CASSLDHGQPQHF
TRBV7-2,CASSSSTDTQYF
TRBV2,CASYAGTLTGELFF
TRBV14,CASSQEVFLSPLHF
TRBV9,CASSEGTGGLGSPLHF
TRBV6-4,CASSDLWEGAQNTEAFF
TRBV23-1,CASSHQLHSKLNYGYTF
TRBV7-2,CASSPAGTERGNTIYF
TRBV14,CASSLAGRNNEQFF
TRBV27,CLQGGLNTEAFF
TRBV14,CASSQAQGLANYGYTF
TRBV28,CASGARTEAFF
TRBV28,CASRSPGQGGYEQYF
TRBV20-1,CSARAQETQYF
TRBV4-2,CASSQDLLSVHYGYTF
TRBV9,CASAADVGLWETQYF
TRBV5-4,CASSQQGARVYGYTF
TRBV7-9,CASSLSSSRDIEQYF
TRBV20-1,CSADSPFGYTF
TRBV15,CATSGRDRERGQPQHF
TRBV4-3,CASSLSHREMNTEAFF
TRBV7-9,CASSLGTETQYF
TRBV4-3,CASSQDWAGRSNTEAFF
TRBV15,CATSTGASYEQYF
TRBV4-2,CASSQDPSRGGEQYF
TRBV9,CASSPGLGGELFF
TRBV18,CASSPPQGLKNIQYF
TRBV5-4,CASSVQGSDGYTF
TRBV6-6,CASSQDRDRGNEQFF
TRBV15,CATSRDTRQFSNYGYTF
TRBV2,CASSPPRGGNQPQHF
TRBV6-6,CASSFQDTQYF
TRBV19,CASSDRSSGNTIYF
TRBV7-8,CASSLYQGRKYTQYF
TRBV7-2,CASSFDRGNYEQYF
TRBV7-2,CASSLGTATNEKLFF
TRBV28,CASSLTGQGDSPLHF
TRBV5-4,CASSLEGRGSNTEAFF
TRBV28,CASSLPDSFYEQYF
TRBV11-2,CASSLDLTGGVAFF
TRBV7-2,CASSPLFSSGNTIYF
TRBV7-2,CASSTLSGNTIYF
TRBV7-8,CASSQSPTPYEQYF
TRBV15,CATSRDRDEQYF
TRBV2,CASSGDQTDTQYF
TRBV28,CASSFTGLFYGYTF
TRBV7-8,CASSRRTGTAASPLHF
TRBV7-9,CASSWTLAGGREQYF